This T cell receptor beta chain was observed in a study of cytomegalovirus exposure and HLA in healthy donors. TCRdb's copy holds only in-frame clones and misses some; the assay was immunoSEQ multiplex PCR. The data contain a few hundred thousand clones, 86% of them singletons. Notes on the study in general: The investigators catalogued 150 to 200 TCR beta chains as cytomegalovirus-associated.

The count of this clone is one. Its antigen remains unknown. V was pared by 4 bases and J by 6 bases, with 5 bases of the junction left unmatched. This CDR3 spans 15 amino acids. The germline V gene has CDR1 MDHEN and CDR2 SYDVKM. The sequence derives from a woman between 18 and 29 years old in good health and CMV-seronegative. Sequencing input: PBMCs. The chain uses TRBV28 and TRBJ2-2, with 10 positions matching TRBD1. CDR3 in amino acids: CASSWDRGGSGELFF. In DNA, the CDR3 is TGTGCCAGCAGTTGGGACAGGGGAGGATCCGGGGAGCTGTTTTTT.